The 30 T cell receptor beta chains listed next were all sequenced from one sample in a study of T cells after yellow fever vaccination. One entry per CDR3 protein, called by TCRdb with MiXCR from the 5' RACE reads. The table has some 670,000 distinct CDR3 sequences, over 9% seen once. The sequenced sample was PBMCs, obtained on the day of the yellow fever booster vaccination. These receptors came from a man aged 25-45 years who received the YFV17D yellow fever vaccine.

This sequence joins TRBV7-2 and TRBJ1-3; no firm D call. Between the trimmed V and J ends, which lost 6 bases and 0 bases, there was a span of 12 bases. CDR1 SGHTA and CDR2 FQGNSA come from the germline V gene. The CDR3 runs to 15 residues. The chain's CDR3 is CASRSEAISGNTIYF. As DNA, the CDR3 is TGTGCCAGCAGGTCAGAGGCCATCTCTGGAAACACCATATATTTT. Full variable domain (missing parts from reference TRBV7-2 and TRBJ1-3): GAGVSQSPSNKVTEKGKDVELRCDPISGHTALYWYRQSLGQGLEFLIYFQGNSAPDKSGLPSDRFSAERTGGSVSTLTIQRTQQEDSAVYLCASRSEAISGNTIYFGEGSWLTVV.

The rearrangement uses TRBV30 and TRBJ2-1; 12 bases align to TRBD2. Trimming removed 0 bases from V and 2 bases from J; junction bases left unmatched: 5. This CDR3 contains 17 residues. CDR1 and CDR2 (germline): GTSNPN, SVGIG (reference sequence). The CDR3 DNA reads TGTGCCTGGAGTGTCCCTAGCGGGAGGGCCCCCTACAATGAGCAGTTCTTC. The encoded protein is CAWSVPSGRAPYNEQFF.

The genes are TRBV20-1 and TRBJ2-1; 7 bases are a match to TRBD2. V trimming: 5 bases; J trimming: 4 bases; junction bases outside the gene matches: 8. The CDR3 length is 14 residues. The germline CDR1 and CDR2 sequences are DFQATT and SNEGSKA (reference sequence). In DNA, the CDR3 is TGCAGTGCTCCGTGGACTAGAAGTTACAATGAGCAGTTCTTC. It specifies CSAPWTRSYNEQFF.

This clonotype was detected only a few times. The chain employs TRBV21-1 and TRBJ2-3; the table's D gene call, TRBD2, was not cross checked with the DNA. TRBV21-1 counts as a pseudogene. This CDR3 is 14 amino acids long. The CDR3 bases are TGTGCCAGCAGAGCGGAGAATAGCACAGATACGCAGTATTTT. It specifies CASRAENSTDTQYF.

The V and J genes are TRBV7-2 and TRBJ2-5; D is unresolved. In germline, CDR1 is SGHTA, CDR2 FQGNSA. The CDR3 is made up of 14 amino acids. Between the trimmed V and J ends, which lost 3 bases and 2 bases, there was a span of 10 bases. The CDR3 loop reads CASSFNLGQETQYF. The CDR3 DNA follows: TGTGCCAGCAGCTTTAATCTAGGACAAGAGACCCAGTACTTC.

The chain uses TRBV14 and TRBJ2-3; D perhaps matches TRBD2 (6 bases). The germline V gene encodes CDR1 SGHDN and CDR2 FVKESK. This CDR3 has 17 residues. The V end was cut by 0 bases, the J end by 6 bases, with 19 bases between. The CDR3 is CASSQDRDGGIDDTQYF. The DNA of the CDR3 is TGTGCCAGCAGCCAAGACCGGGACGGAGGGATTGATGATACGCAGTATTTT.

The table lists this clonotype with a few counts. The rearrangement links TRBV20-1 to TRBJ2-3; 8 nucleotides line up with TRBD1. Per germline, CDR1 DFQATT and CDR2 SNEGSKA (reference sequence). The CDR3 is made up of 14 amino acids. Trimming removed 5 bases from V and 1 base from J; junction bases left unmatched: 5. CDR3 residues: CSAGGTGGTDTQYF. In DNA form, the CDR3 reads TGCAGTGCTGGAGGGACAGGCGGCACAGATACGCAGTATTTT.

The CDR3 is CASSSSGTYTGELFF. CDR3 DNA sequence: TGTGCCAGCAGTTCCAGCGGGACCTACACCGGGGAGCTGTTTTTT. The J gene is TRBJ2-2, the V gene TRBV6-2 or TRBV6-3; 7 bases fit TRBD2. V was pared by 4 bases and J by 3 bases, with 5 bases of the junction left unmatched. There are 15 residues in the CDR3. Per the germline V gene, CDR1 is MNHEY and CDR2 is SVGEGT.

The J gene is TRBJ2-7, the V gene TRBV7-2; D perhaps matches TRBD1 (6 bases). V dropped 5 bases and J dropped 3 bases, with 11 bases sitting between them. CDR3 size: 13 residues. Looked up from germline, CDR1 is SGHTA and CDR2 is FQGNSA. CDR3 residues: CASSRQDYYEQYF. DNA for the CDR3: TGTGCCAGCAGCCGACAGGATTACTACGAGCAGTACTTC.

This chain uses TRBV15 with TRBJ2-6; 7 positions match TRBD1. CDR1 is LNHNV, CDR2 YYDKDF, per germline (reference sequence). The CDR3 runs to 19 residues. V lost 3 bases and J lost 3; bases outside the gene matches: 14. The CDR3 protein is CATSSVGQTSSYGANVLTF. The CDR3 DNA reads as TGTGCCACCAGCAGCGTGGGACAGACAAGCTCTTATGGGGCCAACGTCCTGACTTTC. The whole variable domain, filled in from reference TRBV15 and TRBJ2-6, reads DAMVIQNPRYQVTQFGKPVTLSCSQTLNHNVMYWYQQKSSQAPKLLFHYYDKDFNNEADTPDNFQSRRPNTSFCFLDIRSPGLGDTAMYLCATSSVGQTSSYGANVLTFGAGSRLTVL.

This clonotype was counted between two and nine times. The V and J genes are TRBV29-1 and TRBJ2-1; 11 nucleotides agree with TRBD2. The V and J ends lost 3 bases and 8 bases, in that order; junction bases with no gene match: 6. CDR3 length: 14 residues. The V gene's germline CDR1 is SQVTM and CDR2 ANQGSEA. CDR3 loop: CSVEGTSGIYEQFF. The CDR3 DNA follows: TGCAGCGTTGAGGGGACTAGCGGTATTTATGAGCAGTTCTTC.

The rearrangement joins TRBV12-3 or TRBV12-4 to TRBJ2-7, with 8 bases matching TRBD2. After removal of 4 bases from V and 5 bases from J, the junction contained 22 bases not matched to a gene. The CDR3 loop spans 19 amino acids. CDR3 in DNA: TGTGCCAGCAGTTCGTTCCATTGGAAGAATAGCGGGATCGTCCACGAGCAGTACTTC. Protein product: CASSSFHWKNSGIVHEQYF.

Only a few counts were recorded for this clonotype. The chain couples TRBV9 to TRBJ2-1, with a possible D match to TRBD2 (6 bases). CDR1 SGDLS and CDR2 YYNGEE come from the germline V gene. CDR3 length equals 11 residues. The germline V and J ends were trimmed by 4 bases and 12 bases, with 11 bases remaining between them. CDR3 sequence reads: CASSSDYGQFF. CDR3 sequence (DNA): TGTGCCAGCAGCTCGGACTATGGGCAGTTCTTC.

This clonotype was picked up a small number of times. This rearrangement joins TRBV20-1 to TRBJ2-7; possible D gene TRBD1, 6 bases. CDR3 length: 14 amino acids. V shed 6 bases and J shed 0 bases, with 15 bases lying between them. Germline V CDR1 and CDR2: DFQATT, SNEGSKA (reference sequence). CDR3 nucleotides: TGCAGTGCCAAAACAGGGTATGGCTCCTACGAGCAGTACTTC. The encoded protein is CSAKTGYGSYEQYF.

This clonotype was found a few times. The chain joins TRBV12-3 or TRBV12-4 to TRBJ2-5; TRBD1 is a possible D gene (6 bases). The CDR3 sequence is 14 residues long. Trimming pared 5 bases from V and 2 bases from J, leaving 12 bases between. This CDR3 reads CASSQGFGQETQYF. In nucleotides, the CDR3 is TGTGCCAGCAGTCAGGGGTTCGGGCAAGAGACCCAGTACTTC.

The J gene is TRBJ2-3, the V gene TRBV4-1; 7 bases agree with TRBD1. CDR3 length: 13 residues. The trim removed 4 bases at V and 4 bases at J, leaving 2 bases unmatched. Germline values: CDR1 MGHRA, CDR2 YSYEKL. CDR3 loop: CASSPTGADTQYF. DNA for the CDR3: TGCGCCAGCAGCCCAACAGGGGCAGATACGCAGTATTTT.

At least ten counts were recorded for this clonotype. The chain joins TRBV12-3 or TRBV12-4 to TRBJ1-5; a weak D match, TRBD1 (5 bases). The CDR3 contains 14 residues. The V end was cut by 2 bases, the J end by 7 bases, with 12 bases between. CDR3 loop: CASSLRDLRQPQHF. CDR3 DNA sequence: TGTGCCAGCAGTTTACGGGACCTAAGGCAGCCCCAGCATTTT.

The CDR3 nucleotides read TGTGCCAGCAGCTCTTACTTAAGCGGGAGCAACAATGAGCAGTTCTTC. It encodes CASSSYLSGSNNEQFF. V usage is TRBV14 and J usage is TRBJ2-1; 8 bases map to TRBD2. The J segment lost 5 bases and the V segment lost 5 bases, leaving 11 bases of the junction unmatched. Germline CDR1 reads SGHDN; CDR2 reads FVKESK. This CDR3 is 16 amino acids long.

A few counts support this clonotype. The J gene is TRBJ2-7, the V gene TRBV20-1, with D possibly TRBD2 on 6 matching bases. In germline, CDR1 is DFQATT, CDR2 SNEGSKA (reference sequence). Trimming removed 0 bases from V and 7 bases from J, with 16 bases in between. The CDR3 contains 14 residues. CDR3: CSARDVTRGHEQYF. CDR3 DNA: TGCAGTGCTAGAGATGTGACTAGGGGTCATGAGCAGTACTTC.

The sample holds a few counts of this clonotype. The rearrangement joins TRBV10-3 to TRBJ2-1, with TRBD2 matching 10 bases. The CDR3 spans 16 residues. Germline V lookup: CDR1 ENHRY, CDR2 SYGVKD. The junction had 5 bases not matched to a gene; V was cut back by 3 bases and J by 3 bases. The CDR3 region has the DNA TGTGCCATCAGTGAACAAATAGCGGGGGGCTACAATGAGCAGTTCTTC. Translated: CAISEQIAGGYNEQFF.

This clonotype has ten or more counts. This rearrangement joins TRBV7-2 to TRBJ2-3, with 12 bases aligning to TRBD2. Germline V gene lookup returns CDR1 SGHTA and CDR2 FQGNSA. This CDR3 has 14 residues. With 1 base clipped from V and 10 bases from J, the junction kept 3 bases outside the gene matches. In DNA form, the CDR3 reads TGTGCCAGCAGCTTAGTCGCTAGCGGGAGGGCGCAGTATTTT. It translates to CASSLVASGRAQYF.

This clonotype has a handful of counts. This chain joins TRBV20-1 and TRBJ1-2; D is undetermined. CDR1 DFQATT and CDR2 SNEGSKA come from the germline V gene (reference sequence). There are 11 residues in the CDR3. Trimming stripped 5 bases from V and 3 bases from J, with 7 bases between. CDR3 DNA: TGCAGTGCTCCTGAATACTATGGCTACACCTTC. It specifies CSAPEYYGYTF.

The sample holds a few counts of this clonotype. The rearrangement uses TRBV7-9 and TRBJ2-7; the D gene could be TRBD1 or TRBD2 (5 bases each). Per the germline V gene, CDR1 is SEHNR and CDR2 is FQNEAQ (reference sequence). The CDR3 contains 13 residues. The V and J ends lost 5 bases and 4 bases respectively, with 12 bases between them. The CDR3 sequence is CASSRGDPYEQYF. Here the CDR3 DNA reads TGTGCCAGCAGCCGAGGGGATCCTTACGAGCAGTACTTC.

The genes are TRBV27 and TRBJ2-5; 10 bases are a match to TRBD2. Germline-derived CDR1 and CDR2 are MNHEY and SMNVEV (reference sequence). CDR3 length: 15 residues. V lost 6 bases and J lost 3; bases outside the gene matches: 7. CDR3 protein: CASRTTSGLKETQYF. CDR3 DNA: TGTGCCAGCAGGACGACTAGCGGGCTTAAAGAGACCCAGTACTTC.

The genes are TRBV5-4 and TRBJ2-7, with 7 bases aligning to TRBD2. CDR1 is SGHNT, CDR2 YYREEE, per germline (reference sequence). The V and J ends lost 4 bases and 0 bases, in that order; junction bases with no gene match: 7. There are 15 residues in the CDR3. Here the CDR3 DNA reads TGTGCCAGCAGCCCCAGGGAGGGGAGCTCCTACGAGCAGTACTTC. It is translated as CASSPREGSSYEQYF.

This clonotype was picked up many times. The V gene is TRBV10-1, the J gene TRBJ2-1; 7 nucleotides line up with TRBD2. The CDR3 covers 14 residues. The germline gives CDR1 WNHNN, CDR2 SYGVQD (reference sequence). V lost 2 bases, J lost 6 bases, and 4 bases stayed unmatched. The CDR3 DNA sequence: TGCGCCAGCAGTGAGCAGCGGGGATTCAATGAGCAGTTCTTC. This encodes CASSEQRGFNEQFF.

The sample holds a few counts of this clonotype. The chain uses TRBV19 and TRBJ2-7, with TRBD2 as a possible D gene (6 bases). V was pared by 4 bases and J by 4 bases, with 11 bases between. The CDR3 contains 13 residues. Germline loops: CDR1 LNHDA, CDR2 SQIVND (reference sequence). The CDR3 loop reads CASSTTSRYEQYF. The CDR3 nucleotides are TGTGCCAGTAGTACGACTAGTAGGTACGAGCAGTACTTC.

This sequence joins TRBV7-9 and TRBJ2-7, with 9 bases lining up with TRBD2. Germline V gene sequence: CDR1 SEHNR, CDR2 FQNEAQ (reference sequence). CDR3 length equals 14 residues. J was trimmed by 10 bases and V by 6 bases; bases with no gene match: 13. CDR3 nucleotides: TGTGCCAGCAGTCTACTAGCGGGCCCAGGAAAACAGTACTTC. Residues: CASSLLAGPGKQYF.

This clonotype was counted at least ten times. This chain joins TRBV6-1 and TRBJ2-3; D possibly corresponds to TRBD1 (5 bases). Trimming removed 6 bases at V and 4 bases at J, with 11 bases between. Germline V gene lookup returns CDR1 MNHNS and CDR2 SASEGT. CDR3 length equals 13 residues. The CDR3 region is CASRRQGADTQYF. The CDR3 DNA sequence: TGTGCCAGCAGAAGGCAGGGCGCAGATACGCAGTATTTT.

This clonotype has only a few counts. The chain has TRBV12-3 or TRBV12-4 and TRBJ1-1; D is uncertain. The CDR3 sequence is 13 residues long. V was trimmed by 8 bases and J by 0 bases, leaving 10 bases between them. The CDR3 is CASGQAVNTEAFF. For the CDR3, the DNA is TGTGCCAGCGGGCAGGCCGTGAACACTGAAGCTTTCTTT.